This T cell receptor (beta chain) was identified in a study of Ad26.COV2.S vaccination and SARS-CoV-2 variants. This clone came up once. This CDR3 has 15 amino acids. Trimming removed 6 bases at V and 0 bases at J, with 9 bases between. Germline V lookup: CDR1 SNHLY, CDR2 FYNNEI. Sequencing was performed with immunoSEQ multiplex PCR; in TCRdb, only in-frame clones are kept and a portion is missing. The data contain approximately 400,000 clones, approximately 90% of them singletons. This chain joins TRBV2 and TRBJ2-6; a weak D match, TRBD1 (5 bases). This TCR derives from a human donor who had recovered from COVID-19. The material sequenced was peripheral blood, taken after recovery from COVID-19. In DNA, the CDR3 is TGTGCCAGCAGCCAGGGCCTCTCTGGGGCCAACGTCCTGACTTTC. This translates into CASSQGLSGANVLTF.